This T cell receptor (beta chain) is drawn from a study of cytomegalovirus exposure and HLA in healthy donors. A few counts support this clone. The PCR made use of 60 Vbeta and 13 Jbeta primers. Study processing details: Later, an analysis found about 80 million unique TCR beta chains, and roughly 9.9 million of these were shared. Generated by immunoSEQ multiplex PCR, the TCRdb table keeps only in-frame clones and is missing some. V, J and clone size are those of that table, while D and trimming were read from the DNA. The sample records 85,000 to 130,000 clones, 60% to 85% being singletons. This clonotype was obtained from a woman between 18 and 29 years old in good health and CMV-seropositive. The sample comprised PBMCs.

Here the CDR3 reads CAWSVQGQGAAQPQHF. CDR3 DNA: TGTGCCTGGAGTGTACAGGGGCAGGGGGCAGCCCAGCCCCAGCATTTT. The chain has TRBV30 and TRBJ1-5, with 8 positions matching TRBD1. The germline V gene has CDR1 GTSNPN and CDR2 SVGIG (reference sequence). The CDR3 is 16 residues long. J gave up 7 bases and V 0 bases, and 11 bases lay outside the gene matches.